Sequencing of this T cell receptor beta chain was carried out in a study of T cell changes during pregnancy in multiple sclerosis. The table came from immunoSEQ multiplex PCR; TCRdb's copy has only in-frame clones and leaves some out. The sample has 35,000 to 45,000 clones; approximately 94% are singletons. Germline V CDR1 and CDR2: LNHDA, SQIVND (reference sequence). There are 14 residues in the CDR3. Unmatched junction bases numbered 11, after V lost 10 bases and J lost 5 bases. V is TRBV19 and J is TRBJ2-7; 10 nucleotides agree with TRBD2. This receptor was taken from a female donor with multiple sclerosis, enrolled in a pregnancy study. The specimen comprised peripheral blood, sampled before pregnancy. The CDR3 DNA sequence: TGTGCCACCCGGGATCTAGCGGGAGATCACGAGCAGTACTTC. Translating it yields CATRDLAGDHEQYF.